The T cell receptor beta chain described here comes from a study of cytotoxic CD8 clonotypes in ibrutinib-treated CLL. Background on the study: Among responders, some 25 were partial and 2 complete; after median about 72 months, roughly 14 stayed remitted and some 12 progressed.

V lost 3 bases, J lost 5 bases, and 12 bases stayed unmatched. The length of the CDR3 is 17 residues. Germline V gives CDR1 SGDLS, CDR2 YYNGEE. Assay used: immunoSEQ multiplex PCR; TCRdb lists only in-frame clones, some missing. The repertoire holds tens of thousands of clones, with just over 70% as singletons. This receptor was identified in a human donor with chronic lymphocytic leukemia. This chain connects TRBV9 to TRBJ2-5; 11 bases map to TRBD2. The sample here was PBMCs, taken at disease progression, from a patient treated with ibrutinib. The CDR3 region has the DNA TGTGCCAGCAGCGCGGGGACTAGCGGCTATTTTGGGGAGACCCAGTACTTC. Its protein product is CASSAGTSGYFGETQYF.